This is a list of T cell receptor beta chains from one sample in a study of cytomegalovirus exposure and HLA in healthy donors. Method: immunoSEQ multiplex PCR; TCRdb's copy keeps in-frame clones and lacks some. In the table there are under 200,000 clones, roughly four fifths of which are singletons. Material: PBMCs. The source of these receptors is a woman in her fifties or sixties in good health and CMV-seropositive. Each CDR3 is given with its conserved first and last residue. Each record gives: D gene, V gene, clone size, J gene, CDR3 protein, CDR3 DNA. D genes are given only for firm matches. Size is omitted from some rows. Given values are once, few, many or a class for expanded clones.

-	TRBV11-2	-	TRBJ1-6	CASSLVALNNSPLHF	TGTGCCAGCAGCTTAGTGGCATTAAATAATTCACCCCTCCACTTT
-	TRBV2	-	TRBJ1-1	CASSGVRGGEAFF	TGTGCCAGCAGTGGGGTAAGGGGAGGTGAAGCTTTCTTT
TRBD1	TRBV11-2	-	TRBJ2-1	CASSIPGTEYNEQFF	TGTGCCAGCAGTATCCCGGGGACAGAGTACAATGAGCAGTTCTTC
TRBD2	TRBV7-3	few	TRBJ2-1	CASSSQGTSPNEQFF	TGTGCCAGCAGCTCCCAGGGGACTAGCCCCAATGAGCAGTTCTTC
-	TRBV18	-	TRBJ2-2	CASSPEMTGSTGELFF	TGTGCCAGCTCACCCGAGATGACAGGCAGCACCGGGGAGCTGTTTTTT
-	TRBV19	once	TRBJ1-4	CASSLLSATNEKLFF	TGTGCCAGTAGTCTTCTGTCCGCAACTAATGAAAAACTGTTTTTT
-	TRBV13	-	TRBJ1-1	CASSLTGYTEAFF	TGTGCCAGCAGCCTTACAGGCTACACTGAAGCTTTCTTT
TRBD1	TRBV5-1	-	TRBJ1-4	CASSFYRGSNEKLFF	TGCGCCAGCAGTTTCTACAGGGGGTCTAATGAAAAACTGTTTTTT
-	TRBV6-5	few	TRBJ2-5	CASSYTGIETQYF	TGTGCCAGCAGTTACACCGGGATTGAGACCCAGTACTTC
TRBD1	TRBV7-9	few	TRBJ2-7	CASSLGTGTLVYYEQYF	TGTGCCAGCAGCTTGGGGACAGGGACACTAGTGTACTACGAGCAGTACTTC
-	TRBV18	-	TRBJ1-1	CASSPATGPMNTEAFF	TGTGCCAGCTCACCGGCGACAGGACCCATGAACACTGAAGCTTTCTTT
TRBD1	TRBV7-9	once	TRBJ1-5	CASSLYAGQGRYQPQHF	TGTGCCAGCAGCTTATACGCCGGACAGGGAAGGTACCAGCCCCAGCATTTT
TRBD1	TRBV5-6	-	TRBJ1-4	CASSNPSGTGVEKLFF	TGTGCCAGCAGCAACCCCTCGGGGACAGGGGTAGAAAAACTGTTTTTT